The present TCR beta chain was sequenced within a study of blood T cell repertoires in COVID-19. Study context: COVID-19 samples from acute and convalescent phases originated in the United States, Italy and Spain.

Participants, about 18 to 89 years old, spanned about 26 US areas. All recovered Cohort 3 donors got two negative PCRs, got clearance, or saw symptom resolution. This CDR3 comprises 15 residues. Trimming at V came to 4 bases and at J to 1 base, leaving 8 bases not matched to a gene. Germline CDR1 reads SGHRS; CDR2 reads YFSETQ. Original data processing: Cell counts per sample came from amplifying reference gene primers. The method was immunoSEQ multiplex PCR; TCRdb's version includes in-frame clones alone and lacks a portion of them. D and trimming come from the DNA, and the V and J calls and clone size come from that table. The sample lists roughly 280,000 clones; roughly 91% were seen once.

Sequencing input: PBMCs or T cells enriched from blood (not recorded which). V gene TRBV5-1 combines with J gene TRBJ2-7; 7 positions agree with TRBD2. This TCR was recovered from a woman in her fifties or sixties who had recovered from COVID-19. CDR3 nucleotides: TGCGCCAGCAGCCCCGTACAAGCGGGATCCTACGAGCAGTACTTC. It codes for CASSPVQAGSYEQYF.